This section outlines one TCR beta chain sequence together with its context. Its binding antigen is unknown. No per-base quality is available; no much larger clone lies one base away. The method was the immunoSEQ multiplex PCR assay. A mixture of 60 forward primers for TCR Vbeta segments and 13 reverse primers for TCR Jbeta segments was used in the multiplex PCR. A multiplex PCR assay on genomic DNA amplified the CDR3 region of rearranged TCR beta genes. On the Illumina HiSeq System, the amplified TCR beta libraries were sequenced as 87-base-pair reads. The paper's data handling went like this. In a later analysis, 70 million to 95 million unique TCR beta chains were counted across the 500 to 700 repertoires, and about 10 million of these chains were shared by at least two donors. Raw reads were error-corrected and collapsed into unique sequences with a nearest-neighbor algorithm that merged closely related sequences to remove PCR and sequencing errors. CDR3 sequences were aligned to IMGT reference sequences to assign V, D and J gene segments. Each retained sequence needed at least a six-nucleotide match to both a V gene segment and a J gene segment. Rearrangements were classified as productive when the CDR3 lacked stop codons and remained in frame with V and J, and all other rearrangements were classified as non-productive. Following IMGT convention, CDR3 was defined as the stretch from the second conserved V-encoded cysteine to the conserved J-encoded phenylalanine. In an earlier analysis of approximately 500 of the donors, sequences lacking an unambiguous match to a single V gene segment were excluded. In an earlier analysis of approximately 590 of the donors, V segments were called functional above 56.7% productive rearrangements and were called segregating when the between-donor standard deviation exceeded 5%. To diagnose cytomegalovirus status from the catalog of TCR beta chain sequences, a statistical classification framework was built. A later analysis assigned V and J genes by comparing TCR nucleotide sequences with IMGT/GENE-DB human TR gene sequences. Using the TCRdist pipeline, a later analysis assigned CDR3 sequences along with most-parsimonious VDJ recombination scenarios. A later analysis defined each TCR beta chain by its CDR3 amino acid sequence plus V-gene family, and excluded reads lacking a unique V-gene family. To address suspected cross-contamination and a sequencing artifact, a later analysis removed roughly 640 highly shared, low-generation-probability nucleotide sequences. In a later analysis, a clonal expansion index for each public chain was calculated from normalized within-repertoire ranks of inferred template counts. In a later analysis, generation probabilities were computed using a VDJ recombination model fitted to out-of-frame rearrangements, and the results were checked against IGoR. A later analysis scored TCR-TCR, TCR-HLA and TCR-CMV co-occurrence with hypergeometric tests, applying a repertoire-size bias correction to TCR pairs. A later analysis estimated false discovery rates by permuting HLA or CMV assignments 20 times. In a later analysis, co-occurring TCRs were grouped with DBSCAN, and TCRdist sequence similarity was added when clustering was performed within HLA-allele-positive subsets. Co-occurrence clustering excluded repertoires with fewer than 30,000 or more than 120,000 public chains, plus five with anomalous nucleotide sharing. TCRdb re-hosts the immuneACCESS table, in-frame sequences only. Its copies lack some clones; in the studies checked, an unresolved V gene accounts for under half of them, and the cause for the rest is not known. V, J and clone size reflect that table, while D and trimming were determined from the DNA. For this sample there are 95,000 to 150,000 clones; roughly 77% appear just once. 1.8% of the sample belongs to the ten largest clones.

In total, roughly 670 healthy bone marrow donors made up the cohort. Cohort members were all nominally healthy when sampled, although unrecorded immune exposures were likely present. The donor was CMV seronegative and was included in the group of hundreds of seronegative cohort members. A peripheral blood sample was provided by each donor, and peripheral blood mononuclear cells were used for TCR beta sequencing. The Qiagen DNeasy Blood Extraction Kit was used to extract genomic DNA from the blood cell samples. This sample was included in a study of cytomegalovirus exposure and HLA in healthy donors (TCRdb year 2017). Some background on the complete study: An earlier analysis of several hundred of the donors reported 276 Gb of sequence data and around 120 million unique TCR beta sequences obtained from around 190 million T cells. Donor age, sex, ethnicity and CMV serostatus were compiled together with the repertoire data. To decide whether each TCR beta V gene segment behaved as functional or pseudogenic, an earlier analysis of several hundred of the donors relied on high-throughput TCR beta sequencing. Of the 300 to 400 genotyped donors, about 80% fell in the genetic ancestry cluster associated with self-reported Caucasian donors. A separate validation cohort of 100 to 150 different subjects was used in addition to the 666-subject first cohort. In the later analysis, no new phenotypic data were used to find candidate immune exposures; instead, reliance was placed on TCR beta sequences and their occurrence across donors. Approximately 310 gigabases of sequencing data and tens of millions of unique TCR sequences were included in an early release covering about 700 HLA-typed donors. Class I and class II HLA loci were covered by the typing at four-digit resolution. Every repertoire in the discovery cohort had been generated on one and the same sequencing platform. Typing coverage varied by locus: about 629-640 donors for A, B, C, DRB1 and DQB1; more than 500 for DQA1; about 570 for DPA1; under 490 for DPB1. Across roughly 420 genotyped donors of the cohort, an average of about 240,000 unique TCR beta nucleotide sequences per donor were sequenced, and roughly 17% of those sequences were non-productive. High-throughput TCR immunosequencing, statistical association of individual TCRs with disease status, and machine learning were combined to predict cytomegalovirus infection status. To study patterns of TCR occurrence, a later analysis re-analyzed previously published TCR beta repertoires from hundreds of donors and added high-resolution HLA genotyping. The study was designed to test whether signatures of past pathogen exposure could be identified by cataloging public T cell receptors. Several DR-DQ haplotypes were treated as single units for association and clustering because of strong linkage in the cohort. In a later genetic analysis, genome-wide SNP genotypes for about 65% of the roughly 670 donors were used, and that subset was treated as a discovery cohort. The study profiled the T cell repertoires of about 640 subjects by immunosequencing and related them to cytomegalovirus serostatus.

V has 2 bases trimmed and J has 0 bases trimmed; junction bases matching no gene number 6. CDR3 length: 17 amino acids, cysteine to phenylalanine. Just CDR3 DNA is preserved here, 51 bases in frame from base 1. From the germline V gene, CDR1 is SGHTA and CDR2 is FQGNSA. The research as a whole found: A later analysis associated 17,000 or so TCR beta sequences with specific HLA alleles at a false discovery rate of 0.05. In an earlier analysis of around 600 of the donors, most TCR beta V segments were observed in productive rearrangements about 87% or about 30% of the time, broadly matching IMGT annotations. A further reported finding was that TCR beta sequences accurately predicted the HLA-A and HLA-B alleles for most subjects in the first cohort. In vitro tests confirmed that a few of the cytomegalovirus-associated TCR beta chains recognize cytomegalovirus antigens. Compared with the roughly 710-donor mean, donors in an Asian-associated ancestry cluster had fewer N-insertions in productive TCRs, according to a later genetic analysis. Some IMGT-functional V segments, including TRBV6-2 and TRBV6-3, could not be distinguished by the 87-base-pair reads and were therefore excluded. This cohort had only TCR beta chains sequenced, and the lack of alpha or paired-chain data limited which features could be detected. Immune exposure information for the cohort was limited to CMV serostatus. About 17 rarely observed V segments, including chromosome 9 orphons, were excluded from the earlier analysis of a few hundred of the donors because counts were too low. The authors suggested that the approach could potentially be generalized to other disease states and immunological phenotypes. Presence/absence analyses assumed roughly uniform sequencing depth across donors, an assumption that may not hold. Most TCR sequences were observed very rarely across donors, whereas some public TCRs were present in many individuals. The study listed 164 TCR beta chains as associated with cytomegalovirus. A cluster of highly shared sequence variants was judged likely to represent a technical artifact of the sequencing pipeline. A later analysis found that most CMV-associated TCR beta chains appeared HLA-restricted, with HLA associations seemingly driven largely by CMV exposure. Assigning TCR associations to individual alleles was difficult when HLA alleles, especially DR and DQ, strongly co-occurred. Because some donors lacked HLA typing at each locus, the association tests relied only on the typed subset. According to a later analysis, TCR association rates differed among HLA loci, with DRB1 alleles showing the most associated TCRs and HLA-C alleles showing the fewest. Compared with equally common non-associated chains, HLA-associated TCR beta chains in a later analysis were more clonally expanded and had lower generation probabilities. In a later analysis, several top co-occurrence clusters were reported to appear linked to parvovirus B19, influenza, CMV and Epstein-Barr virus. V-gene and J-gene trimming of TCR beta chains was associated with a missense DCLRE1C variant in a later genetic analysis, and the association was replicated in an independent cohort. In both the original and validation cohorts, the classifier was reported to diagnose cytomegalovirus status with high specificity and sensitivity. Correlated functional status among segregating V segments might be attributable to linkage disequilibrium, but an unknown experimental factor could not be ruled out.

The sample comprised PBMCs. The V and J genes are TRBV7-2 and TRBJ2-7, and 11 bases in between align with TRBD1. The sequence derives from a man aged 18 to 30 in good health and CMV-seronegative. The DNA sequence follows: TGTGCCAGCAGCTTAAGTTCCGGGACAGGGGGCTCCTACGAGCAGTACTTC. It translates as CASSLSSGTGGSYEQYF.